This TCR beta chain came from a study of cytomegalovirus exposure and HLA in healthy donors. This CDR3 is 15 amino acids long. The germline gives CDR1 SSHAT, CDR2 FNYEAQ (reference sequence). The PCR was carried out with 60 Vbeta primers and 13 Jbeta primers. Clones were read by immunoSEQ multiplex PCR, and TCRdb kept only the in-frame ones, dropping some. In the table there are over 100,000 clones, 79% of which are singletons. General study results and limits: For most TCR beta V segments, an earlier analysis put the productive rate at about 90% or about 30% of the time. Cytomegalovirus status, reportedly, was diagnosed with high specificity and sensitivity by the classifier.

Points on this clone: The antigen remains unidentified. Germline is not matched at one junction end, which may reflect a read error.

The sample comprised PBMCs. V usage is TRBV7-7 and J usage is TRBJ2-5, with a weak D call TRBD1 (6 bases). This receptor was obtained from a woman between 18 and 30 years old in good health and CMV-seropositive. In nucleotides, the CDR3 is TGTGCTAGCAGCCATCTAGAACAGGGATCGGAGGCCCAGTACTTC. Its translation: CASSHLEQGSEAQYF.